The 29 T cell receptor beta chains given below trace back to one sample, sequenced in a study of blood T cell repertoires in COVID-19. Produced via immunoSEQ multiplex PCR; TCRdb's table is partial and in-frame only. The sample gives roughly 460,000 clones, around 90% of which show up once; about 0.91% is in the top ten. Sequenced input: peripheral blood. Receptors originate from a man aged 18 to 30 with COVID-19, enrolled during active disease.

This clone was picked up a small number of times. The CDR3 DNA is TGTGCCAGCAGCCACGAGGGACAGGGGGCCTATGGCTACACCTTC. Translated, it gives CASSHEGQGAYGYTF. The J gene is TRBJ1-2, the V gene TRBV4-2, with 12 bases matching TRBD1. In germline, CDR1 is LGHNA, CDR2 YNFKEQ. V shed 3 bases and J 4 bases; nucleotides not matched to a gene: 3. The CDR3 covers 15 residues.

The rearrangement links TRBV25-1 to TRBJ2-5; TRBD2 agrees at 7 bases. Unmatched junction bases numbered 17, after V lost 7 bases and J lost 6 bases. Per the germline V gene, CDR1 is MGHDK and CDR2 is SYGVNS. The CDR3 extends over 16 amino acids. The CDR3 sequence is CASNPPGGGTGKTQYF. The CDR3 DNA follows: TGTGCCAGCAATCCCCCGGGGGGAGGGACCGGGAAGACCCAGTACTTC.

The CDR3 bases are TGCGCCAGCAGCCAAGGGGGGGGCAACAATCAGCCCCAGCATTTT. Translating gives CASSQGGGNNQPQHF. V is TRBV4-1 and J is TRBJ1-5; D possibly corresponds to TRBD1 (6 bases). This CDR3 contains 15 residues. V was pared by 1 base and J by 3 bases, with 10 bases between. Germline V gene data show CDR1 as MGHRA and CDR2 as YSYEKL.

The chain couples TRBV3-1 (or the pseudogene TRBV3-2) to TRBJ1-6; 7 bases are shared with TRBD1. This CDR3 is built from 14 residues. Germline CDR1 is LGHDT and CDR2 is YNNKEL (reference sequence). The V segment lost 7 bases and the J segment 6 bases; nucleotides outside the gene matches: 6. DNA for the CDR3: TGTGCCAGCACCCCGGGACAGATTAATTCACCCCTCCACTTT. It yields the protein CASTPGQINSPLHF.

The chain recombines TRBV24-1 with TRBJ2-3; TRBD1 matches at 7 bases. Germline values: CDR1 KGHDR, CDR2 SFDVKD. The CDR3 spans 16 residues. Losses at the gene ends were 3 bases for V and 7 bases for J; bases not matched to a gene: 12. As DNA, the CDR3 is TGTGCCACCAGTGATACCGGGACAGCGAGTAGGAATACGCAGTATTTT. Protein sequence: CATSDTGTASRNTQYF.

The V and J genes are TRBV29-1 and TRBJ1-1, with 11 bases lining up with TRBD1. Germline V gene data show CDR1 as SQVTM and CDR2 as ANQGSEA. The ends lost 8 bases at V and 4 bases at J; junction bases unmatched: 3. The CDR3 consists of 12 residues. In nucleotides, the CDR3 is TGCAGCATGGGACAGGGGGTCACTGAAGCTTTCTTT. Its protein product is CSMGQGVTEAFF. Drawing the rest from reference TRBV29-1 and TRBJ1-1, the complete variable domain is SAVISQKPSRDICQRGTSLTIQCQVDSQVTMMFWYRQQPGQSLTLIATANQGSEATYESGFVIDKFPISRPNLTFSTLTVSNMSPEDSSIYLCSMGQGVTEAFFGQGTRLTVV.

The chain joins TRBV9 to TRBJ1-1, with unresolved D. CDR3 size: 14 residues. Germline CDR1 is SGDLS and CDR2 is YYNGEE. Trimming removed 0 bases from V and 2 bases from J, with 8 bases in between. Written as DNA, the CDR3 is TGTGCCAGCAGCGTAGCCGTGACAAACACTGAAGCTTTCTTT. It specifies CASSVAVTNTEAFF.

This chain joins TRBV11-3 and TRBJ2-7; 9 positions match TRBD1. Trimming cost V 5 bases and J 2 bases; bases outside gene matches: 10. The germline V gene has CDR1 SGHNT and CDR2 YENEEA. The CDR3 contains 16 residues. The CDR3 protein is CASSPGTGTRTYEQYF. The CDR3 DNA sequence: TGTGCCAGCAGCCCCGGGACAGGGACGCGAACCTACGAGCAGTACTTC.

The chain uses TRBV5-1 and TRBJ2-7, with D perhaps TRBD2 (5 bases). The CDR3 covers 14 residues. V lost 4 bases to trimming and J lost 5 bases, with 16 bases between them. Germline CDR1 and CDR2: SGHRS and YFSETQ. The CDR3 bases are TGCGCCAGCAGCCCCGACTACCCCGGGGACGAGCAGTACTTC. Its translation: CASSPDYPGDEQYF.

This rearrangement joins TRBV5-5 to TRBJ2-3; tentative D call: TRBD2 (5 bases). The V gene's germline CDR1 is SGHKS and CDR2 YYEKEE (reference sequence). Trimming removed 5 bases at V and 2 bases at J, with 15 bases between. The CDR3 covers 15 residues. The CDR3 DNA sequence: TGTGCCAGCAGGCGGGTGGTCGTGGACACAGATACGCAGTATTTT. Protein: CASRRVVVDTDTQYF.

This chain connects TRBV28 to TRBJ1-4; TRBD1 is a possible D gene (5 bases). CDR3 length: 18 amino acids. Trimming removed 3 bases at V and 7 bases at J, with 24 bases between. CDR1 and CDR2 (germline): MDHEN, SYDVKM. CDR3 region: CASSFFQGVPTQSEKLFF. The CDR3 DNA is TGTGCCAGCAGTTTTTTTCAGGGTGTACCTACCCAAAGTGAAAAACTGTTTTTT. Combining the CDR3 with reference TRBV28 and TRBJ1-4 gives the whole variable domain DVKVTQSSRYLVKRTGEKVFLECVQDMDHENMFWYRQDPGLGLRLIYFSYDVKMKEKGDIPEGYSVSREKKERFSLILESASTNQTSMYLCASSFFQGVPTQSEKLFFGSGTQLSVL.

This chain connects TRBV7-8 to TRBJ1-1; D is uncertain. Trimming left V 3 bases short and J 2 bases short, with 7 bases between. Germline V CDR1 and CDR2: SGHVS, FQNEAQ. The CDR3 length is 13 residues. Here the CDR3 reads CASSFGGNTEAFF. Written as DNA, the CDR3 is TGTGCCAGCAGCTTCGGCGGAAACACTGAAGCTTTCTTT.

The rearrangement joins TRBV18 to TRBJ2-1; TRBD2 aligns across 10 bases. CDR1 is KGHSH and CDR2 is LQKENI in the germline V gene. V lost 5 bases and J lost 3; bases outside the gene matches: 4. This CDR3 has 15 amino acids. CDR3 DNA sequence: TGTGCCAGCTCAACACTAGCGGGGAGCTACAATGAGCAGTTCTTC. Translation gives CASSTLAGSYNEQFF. Combining the CDR3 with reference TRBV18 and TRBJ2-1 gives the whole variable domain NAGVMQNPRHLVRRRGQEARLRCSPMKGHSHVYWYRQLPEEGLKFMVYLQKENIIDESGMPKERFSAEFPKEGPSILRIQQVVRGDSAAYFCASSTLAGSYNEQFFGPGTRLTVL.

V usage is TRBV2 and J usage is TRBJ2-7; weak D call: TRBD2 (5 bases). This CDR3 region has 12 residues. Trimming took 7 bases from V and 7 from J, leaving 14 bases between them. The germline gives CDR1 SNHLY, CDR2 FYNNEI. DNA for the CDR3: TGTGCCAGCACGGGGTCGGGAAATGAGCAGTACTTC. It is translated as CASTGSGNEQYF.

In DNA form, the CDR3 reads TGTGCCAGTGGAACAGGATTAGATACGCAGTATTTT. It encodes CASGTGLDTQYF. V is TRBV19 and J is TRBJ2-3; D perhaps matches TRBD1 (5 bases). The CDR3 is made up of 12 amino acids. Deletions cut 8 bases from V and 5 bases from J, with 11 bases between. The germline V gene encodes CDR1 LNHDA and CDR2 SQIVND (reference sequence).

The genes are TRBV15 and TRBJ1-2; D not resolved. CDR1 and CDR2 from the germline V gene are LNHNV and YYDKDF (reference sequence). Trimming removed 2 bases from V and 7 bases from J, with 23 bases in between. CDR3 length: 17 amino acids. CDR3 residues: CATSRYEPWRDAGGYTF. For the CDR3, the DNA is TGTGCCACCAGCAGATACGAGCCGTGGAGGGATGCAGGTGGCTACACCTTC.

V usage is TRBV13 and J usage is TRBJ2-1; tentative D call: TRBD2 (6 bases). Trimming removed 6 bases at V and 9 bases at J, with 21 bases between. CDR3 length: 15 amino acids. The germline V gene has CDR1 PRHDT and CDR2 FYEKMQ (reference sequence). The CDR3 spells CASRPEGPTSGEQFF. As DNA, the CDR3 is TGTGCCAGCAGGCCGGAGGGCCCCACCTCCGGTGAGCAGTTCTTC.

The rearrangement uses TRBV3-1 (or the pseudogene TRBV3-2) and TRBJ2-5; 7 bases align to TRBD1. Trimming cost V 5 bases and J 2 bases; bases outside gene matches: 2. The CDR3 covers 13 residues. From germline, CDR1 is LGHDT and CDR2 YNNKEL (reference sequence). The CDR3 sequence: CASSGTAQETQYF. CDR3 coding DNA: TGTGCCAGCAGCGGGACAGCACAAGAGACCCAGTACTTC.

This chain connects TRBV7-8 to TRBJ2-7, with 7 positions matching TRBD2. Trimming cost V 3 bases and J 3 bases; bases outside gene matches: 5. Germline loops: CDR1 SGHVS, CDR2 FQNEAQ. The length of the CDR3 is 14 residues. This chain's CDR3 is CASSLRETIYEQYF. The CDR3 region has the DNA TGTGCCAGCAGCTTGCGGGAGACGATCTACGAGCAGTACTTC.

The V gene is TRBV7-9, the J gene TRBJ2-7; TRBD1 aligns across 10 bases. This CDR3 has 14 amino acids. The V gene's germline CDR1 is SEHNR and CDR2 FQNEAQ (reference sequence). V shed 1 base, J shed 7 bases, and the junction held 4 bases outside the gene matches. This chain's CDR3 is CASSLGTGGEEQYF. The CDR3 nucleotides read TGTGCCAGCAGCTTAGGGACAGGGGGAGAGGAGCAGTACTTC.

V usage is TRBV5-4 and J usage is TRBJ1-1, with D tentatively TRBD1 (5 bases). This CDR3 is built from 14 residues. Trimming pared 5 bases from V and 1 base from J, leaving 12 bases between. Germline lookup yields CDR1 SGHNT and CDR2 YYREEE (reference sequence). The CDR3 sequence is CASRRDPGNTEAFF. The CDR3 bases are TGTGCCAGCAGGCGGGACCCAGGGAACACTGAAGCTTTCTTT.

The rearrangement joins TRBV30 to TRBJ2-7; tentatively, D is TRBD1 (8 bases). The CDR3 is made up of 15 amino acids. Germline CDR1 is GTSNPN and CDR2 is SVGIG (reference sequence). The V end lost 5 bases, the J end lost 2 bases, and 19 bases lay between the germline ends. The CDR3 loop reads CAWGSIQGGAYEQYF. CDR3 nucleotide sequence: TGTGCCTGGGGATCCATACAGGGGGGGGCCTACGAGCAGTACTTC. The full variable domain, its missing parts supplied by reference TRBV30 and TRBJ2-7, is SQTIHQWPATLVQPVGSPLSLECTVEGTSNPNLYWYRQAAGRGLQLLFYSVGIGQISSEVPQNLSASRPQDRQFILSSKKLLLSDSGFYLCAWGSIQGGAYEQYFGPGTRLTVT.

The V call is TRBV27, the J call TRBJ1-1, with 11 bases aligning to TRBD1. The CDR3 extends over 17 amino acids. From germline, CDR1 is MNHEY and CDR2 SMNVEV (reference sequence). V was pared by 5 bases and J by 3 bases, with 11 bases of the junction left unmatched. The CDR3 loop is CASSQRTGGLEDTEAFF. The CDR3 nucleotides read TGTGCCAGCAGTCAGCGGACAGGGGGCTTGGAGGACACTGAAGCTTTCTTT.

This clone was found once. The rearrangement joins TRBV7-2 to TRBJ1-3, with 7 positions matching TRBD1. CDR1 and CDR2 from the germline V gene are SGHTA and FQGNSA. CDR3 size: 16 residues. V shed 5 bases, J shed 7 bases, and the junction held 14 bases outside the gene matches. CDR3 nucleotides: TGTGCCAGCAGCCCCCCAGGGGGAGCCGCTGTGAACACCATATATTTT. It is translated as CASSPPGGAAVNTIYF.

The V call is TRBV19, the J call TRBJ2-7, with TRBD1 identical over 9 bases. Germline V lookup: CDR1 LNHDA, CDR2 SQIVND (reference sequence). CDR3 length equals 14 residues. V was clipped by 6 bases and J by 3 bases; unmatched bases: 6. CDR3 loop: CASRPGQGIYEQYF. CDR3 coding DNA: TGTGCCAGTAGGCCTGGACAGGGGATCTACGAGCAGTACTTC.

V is TRBV5-1 and J is TRBJ1-3; D remains unclear. The CDR3 consists of 14 residues. V was trimmed by 0 bases and J by 2 bases, leaving 6 bases between them. Germline CDR1 and CDR2: SGHRS and YFSETQ. The DNA of the CDR3 is TGCGCCAGCAGCTTGGCTGACACTGGAAACACCATATATTTT. Protein sequence: CASSLADTGNTIYF.

The chain employs TRBV5-1 and TRBJ1-1; possible D gene TRBD1, 5 bases. V lost 1 base and J lost 1, with 17 bases in between. The V gene's germline CDR1 is SGHRS and CDR2 YFSETQ. The CDR3 extends over 17 amino acids. The CDR3 spells CASSLLGGRGTNTEAFF. The CDR3 DNA is TGCGCCAGCAGCTTGCTGGGGGGACGCGGTACGAACACTGAAGCTTTCTTT.

This rearrangement joins TRBV4-2 to TRBJ1-6; TRBD1 matches 8 bases. The V gene end was trimmed by 0 bases and the J gene end by 10 bases; junction bases not matched to a gene: 8. CDR1 and CDR2 from the germline V gene are LGHNA and YNFKEQ. This CDR3 spans 16 amino acids. The CDR3 bases are TGTGCCAGCAGCCAAGAGCAGGGGGCGCAGGGGTCACCCCTCCACTTT. Protein product: CASSQEQGAQGSPLHF.

The rearrangement uses TRBV6-5 and TRBJ1-3, with 7 bases that match TRBD1. V was pared by 6 bases and J by 1 base, with 6 bases of the junction left unmatched. CDR1 and CDR2 (germline): MNHEY, SVGAGI. This CDR3 spans 15 amino acids. CDR3 nucleotide sequence: TGTGCCAGCAGGCGGGAGGGGGCATCTGGAAACACCATATATTTT. Translation: CASRREGASGNTIYF.